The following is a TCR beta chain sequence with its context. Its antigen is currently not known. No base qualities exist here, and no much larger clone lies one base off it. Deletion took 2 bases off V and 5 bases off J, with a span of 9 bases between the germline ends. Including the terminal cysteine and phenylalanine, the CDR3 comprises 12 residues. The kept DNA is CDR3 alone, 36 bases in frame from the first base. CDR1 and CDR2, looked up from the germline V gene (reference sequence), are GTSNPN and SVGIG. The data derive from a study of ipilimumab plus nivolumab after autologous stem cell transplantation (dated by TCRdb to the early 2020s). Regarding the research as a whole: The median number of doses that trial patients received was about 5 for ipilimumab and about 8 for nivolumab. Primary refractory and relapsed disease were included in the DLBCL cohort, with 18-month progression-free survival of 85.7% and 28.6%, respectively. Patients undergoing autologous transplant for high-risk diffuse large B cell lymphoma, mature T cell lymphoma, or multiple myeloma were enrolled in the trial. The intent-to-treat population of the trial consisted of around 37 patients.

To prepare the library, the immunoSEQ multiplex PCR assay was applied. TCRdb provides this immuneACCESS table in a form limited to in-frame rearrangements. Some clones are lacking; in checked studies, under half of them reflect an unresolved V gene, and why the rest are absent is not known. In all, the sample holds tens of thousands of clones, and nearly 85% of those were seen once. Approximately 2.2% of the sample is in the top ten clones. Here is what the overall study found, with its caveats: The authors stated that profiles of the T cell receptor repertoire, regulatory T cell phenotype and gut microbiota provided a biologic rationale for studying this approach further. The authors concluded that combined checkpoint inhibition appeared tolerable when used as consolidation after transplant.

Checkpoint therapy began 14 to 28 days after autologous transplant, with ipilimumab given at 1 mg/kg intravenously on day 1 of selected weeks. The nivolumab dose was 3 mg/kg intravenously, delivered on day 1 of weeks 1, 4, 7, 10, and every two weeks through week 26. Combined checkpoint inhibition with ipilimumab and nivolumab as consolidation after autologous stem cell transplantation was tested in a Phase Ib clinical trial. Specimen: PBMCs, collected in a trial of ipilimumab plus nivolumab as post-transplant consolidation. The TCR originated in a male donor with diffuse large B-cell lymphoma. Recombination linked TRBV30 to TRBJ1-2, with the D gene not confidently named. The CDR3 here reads CAWSRAAYGYTF. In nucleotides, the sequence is TGTGCCTGGAGTCGGGCGGCATATGGCTACACCTTC.